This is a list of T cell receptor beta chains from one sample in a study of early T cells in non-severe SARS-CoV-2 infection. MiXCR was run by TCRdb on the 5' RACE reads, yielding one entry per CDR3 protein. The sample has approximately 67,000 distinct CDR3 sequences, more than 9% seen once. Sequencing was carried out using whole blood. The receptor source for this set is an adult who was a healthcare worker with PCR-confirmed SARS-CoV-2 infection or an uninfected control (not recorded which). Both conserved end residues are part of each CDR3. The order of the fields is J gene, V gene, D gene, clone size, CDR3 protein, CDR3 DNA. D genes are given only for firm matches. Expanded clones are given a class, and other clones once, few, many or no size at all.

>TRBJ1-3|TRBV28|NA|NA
CASKLSSGNTIYF
TGTGCCAGCAAATTGAGCTCTGGAAACACCATATATTTT
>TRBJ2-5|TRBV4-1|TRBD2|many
CASSPRLAGAQETQYF
TGCGCCAGCAGCCCACGACTAGCGGGAGCCCAAGAGACCCAGTACTTC
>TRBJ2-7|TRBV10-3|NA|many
CAVTGSTDEQYF
TGTGCCGTAACAGGGTCGACCGACGAGCAGTACTTC
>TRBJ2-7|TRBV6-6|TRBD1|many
CASSFYSLGQGYEQYF
TGTGCCAGCAGTTTCTACTCCCTGGGACAGGGCTACGAGCAGTACTTC
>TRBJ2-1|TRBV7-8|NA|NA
CASSLGPVGPDSNEQFF
TGTGCCAGCAGCTTAGGTCCTGTGGGGCCGGATTCTAATGAGCAGTTCTTC
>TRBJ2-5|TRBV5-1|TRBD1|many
CASSLMDRTQETQYF
TGCGCCAGCAGCTTGATGGACAGGACACAAGAGACCCAGTACTTC
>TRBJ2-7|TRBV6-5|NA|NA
CASRGDSFYEQYF
TGTGCCAGCAGAGGGGACTCCTTCTACGAGCAGTACTTC
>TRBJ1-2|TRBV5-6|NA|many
CASRRGQHYGYTF
TGTGCCAGCAGACGAGGACAGCACTATGGCTACACCTTC
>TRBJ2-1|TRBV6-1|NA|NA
CASSERDSYNEQFF
TGTGCCAGCAGTGAGCGGGACTCCTACAATGAGCAGTTCTTC
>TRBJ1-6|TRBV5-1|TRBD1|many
CASTPGTGSSPLHF
TGCGCCAGCACACCCGGGACAGGGTCTTCACCCCTCCACTTT
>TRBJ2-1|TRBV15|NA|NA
CATGAGYYNEQFF
TGTGCCACAGGGGCGGGGTACTACAATGAGCAGTTCTTC
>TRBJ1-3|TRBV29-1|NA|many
CSGTVQESGNTIYF
TGCAGCGGGACAGTTCAGGAGTCTGGAAACACCATATATTTT
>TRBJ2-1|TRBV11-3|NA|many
CASSSALYNEQFF
TGTGCCAGCAGCTCGGCCCTCTACAATGAGCAGTTCTTC
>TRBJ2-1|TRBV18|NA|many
CASSPDGEQFF
TGTGCCAGCTCACCGGACGGGGAGCAGTTCTTC
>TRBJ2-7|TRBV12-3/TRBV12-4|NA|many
CASSLSPLEQYF
TGTGCCAGCAGTTTATCCCCTCTAGAGCAGTACTTC
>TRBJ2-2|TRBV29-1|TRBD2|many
CSVVGLAGNTGELFF
TGCAGCGTTGTAGGACTAGCCGGGAACACCGGGGAGCTGTTTTTT
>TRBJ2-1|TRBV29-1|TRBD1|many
CSADRETYNEQFF
TGCAGCGCGGACAGGGAGACCTACAATGAGCAGTTCTTC
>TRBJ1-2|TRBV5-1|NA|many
CASSLGPSKNYGYTF
TGCGCCAGCAGCTTGGGGCCCTCGAAAAACTATGGCTACACCTTC
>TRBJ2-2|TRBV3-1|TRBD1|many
CASSQDKGQGTRELFF
TGTGCCAGCAGCCAAGATAAGGGACAGGGGACCCGGGAGCTGTTTTTT
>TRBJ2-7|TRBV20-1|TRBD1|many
CSAEPGQGGSEQYF
TGCAGTGCAGAACCGGGACAGGGGGGCTCCGAGCAGTACTTC
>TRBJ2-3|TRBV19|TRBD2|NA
CASSMGLAGIGDTQYF
TGTGCCAGTAGTATGGGGCTAGCGGGAATAGGAGATACGCAGTATTTT
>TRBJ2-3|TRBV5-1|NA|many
CASSWDFTDTQYF
TGCGCCAGCAGCTGGGACTTCACAGATACGCAGTATTTT
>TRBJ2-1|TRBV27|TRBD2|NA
CASSLSGGAYNEQFF
TGTGCCAGCAGCCTTAGCGGGGGTGCCTACAATGAGCAGTTCTTC
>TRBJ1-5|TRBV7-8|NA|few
CASSLARTTAKYSNQPQHF
TGTGCCAGCAGCTTAGCGCGTACGACAGCAAAGTATAGCAATCAGCCCCAGCATTTT
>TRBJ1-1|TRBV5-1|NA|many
CASSLVRGEAFF
TGCGCCAGCAGCTTGGTCAGGGGTGAAGCTTTCTTT
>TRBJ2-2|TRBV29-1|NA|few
CSVAGLNTGELFF
TGCAGCGTTGCTGGGCTTAACACCGGGGAGCTGTTTTTT
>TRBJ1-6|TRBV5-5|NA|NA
CASSARTGSGSSYNSPLHF
TGTGCCAGCAGTGCCCGTACAGGGAGCGGAAGCTCCTATAATTCACCCCTCCACTTT
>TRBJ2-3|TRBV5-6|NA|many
CASSLYGFATDTQYF
TGTGCCAGCAGCTTATACGGGTTCGCCACAGATACGCAGTATTTT
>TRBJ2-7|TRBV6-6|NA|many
CASSPTVAREQYF
TGTGCCAGCAGTCCTACGGTAGCCCGCGAGCAGTACTTC
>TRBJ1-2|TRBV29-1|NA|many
CSVEDTPYGYTF
TGCAGCGTTGAAGATACCCCCTATGGCTACACCTTC
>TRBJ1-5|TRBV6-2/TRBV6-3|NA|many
CASSARQPFNQPQHF
TGTGCCAGCAGTGCTAGACAGCCATTCAATCAGCCCCAGCATTTT
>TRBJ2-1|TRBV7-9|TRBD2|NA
CASSLILADYNEQFF
TGTGCCAGCAGCTTAATCCTAGCGGACTACAATGAGCAGTTCTTC
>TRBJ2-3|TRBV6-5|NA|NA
CASSLGDTLSTDTQYF
TGTGCCAGCAGTTTGGGGGATACACTCTCCACAGATACGCAGTATTTT
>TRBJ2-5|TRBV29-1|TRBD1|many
CSVEPRQGETQYF
TGCAGCGTTGAACCGCGACAGGGGGAGACCCAGTACTTC
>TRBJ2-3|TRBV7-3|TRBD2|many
CASSSGLAGSTDTQYF
TGTGCCAGCAGCTCCGGACTAGCGGGGTCCACAGATACGCAGTATTTT
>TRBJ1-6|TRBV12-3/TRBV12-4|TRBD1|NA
CASRQPGQGNSPLHF
TGTGCCAGCAGACAGCCGGGACAGGGAAATTCACCCCTCCACTTT
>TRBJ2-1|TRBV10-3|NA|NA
CAISDDGGLRHEQFF
TGTGCCATCAGTGATGACGGGGGGCTCCGCCATGAGCAGTTCTTC
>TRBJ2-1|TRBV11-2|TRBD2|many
CASRKGVAGVDEQFF
TGTGCCAGCAGAAAAGGGGTAGCGGGAGTGGATGAGCAGTTCTTC
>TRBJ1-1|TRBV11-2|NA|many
CASSPRGLRNTEAFF
TGTGCCAGCAGCCCCCGCGGACTCCGGAACACTGAAGCTTTCTTT
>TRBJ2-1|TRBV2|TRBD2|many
CASEELAGVNEQFF
TGTGCCAGCGAAGAATTAGCGGGAGTTAATGAGCAGTTCTTC
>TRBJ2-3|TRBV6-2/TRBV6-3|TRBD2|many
CASTPGLAGGTDTQYF
TGTGCCAGCACCCCCGGGCTAGCGGGGGGCACAGATACGCAGTATTTT